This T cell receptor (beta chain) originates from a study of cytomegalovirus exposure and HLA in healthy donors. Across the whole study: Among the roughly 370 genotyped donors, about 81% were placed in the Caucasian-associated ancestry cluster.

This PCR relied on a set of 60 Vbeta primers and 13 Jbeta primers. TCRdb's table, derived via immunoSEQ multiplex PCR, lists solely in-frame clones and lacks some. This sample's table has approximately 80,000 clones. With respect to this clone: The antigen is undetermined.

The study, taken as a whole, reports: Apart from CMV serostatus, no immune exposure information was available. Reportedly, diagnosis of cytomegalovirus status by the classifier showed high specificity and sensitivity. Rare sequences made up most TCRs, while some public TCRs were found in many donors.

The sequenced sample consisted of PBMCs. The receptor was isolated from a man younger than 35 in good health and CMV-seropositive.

The CDR3 DNA sequence: TGTGCCAGCAGCTTAGGACAGGCGGTCTCTGGAAACACCATATATTTT. It yields the protein CASSLGQAVSGNTIYF. This chain connects TRBV7-6 to TRBJ1-3, with D perhaps matching TRBD1 (6 bases). The CDR3 is made up of 16 amino acids. CDR1 SGHVS and CDR2 FNYEAQ come from the germline V gene. The V gene lost 1 base and the J gene lost 0 bases, with 10 bases spanning the gap.